This is a list of T cell receptor beta chains from one sample in a study of cytomegalovirus exposure and HLA in healthy donors. Assay: immunoSEQ multiplex PCR; the TCRdb copy retains only in-frame clones and omits some. The sample has 150,000 to 250,000 clones, 82% seen once. Sample: PBMCs. All receptors derive from a boy aged 2-9 years in good health and CMV-seronegative. CDR3s include the opening cysteine and the closing phenylalanine or tryptophan. A D gene is named only where the DNA matches it firmly. Expanded clones get a size class; other rows say once, few or many, or leave the size out.

cdr3_aa cdr3_nt d_call clone_size j_call v_call
CASSEPGTGTDTQYF TGTGCCAGCAGTGAACCTGGAACGGGGACAGATACGCAGTATTTT NA few TRBJ2-3 TRBV6-1
CASSDRDRGNYEQYF TGCGCCAGCAGCGACCGGGACAGGGGTAACTACGAGCAGTACTTC TRBD1 NA TRBJ2-7 TRBV5-1
CASSQGWGPQETQYF TGTGCCAGCAGCCAGGGGTGGGGACCCCAAGAGACCCAGTACTTC NA NA TRBJ2-5 TRBV7-3
CASDRQTNQPQHF TGTGCCAGTGACCGACAGACCAATCAGCCCCAGCATTTT NA NA TRBJ1-5 TRBV28
CASSISGVETQYF TGTGCCAGCAGTATTAGCGGGGTGGAGACCCAGTACTTC TRBD2 NA TRBJ2-5 TRBV6-1
CASSFTTGPYGYTF TGTGCCAGCAGCTTTACGACAGGGCCCTATGGCTACACCTTC TRBD1 NA TRBJ1-2 TRBV7-2
CASSRSSGYNEQFF TGTGCCAGCAGCCGTTCTAGCGGGTACAATGAGCAGTTCTTC TRBD2 NA TRBJ2-1 TRBV14
CASSPGQGNGYTF TGTGCCAGCTCACCAGGACAGGGGAATGGCTACACCTTC TRBD1 few TRBJ1-2 TRBV18
CASSSTSGGVYKEETQYF TGTGCCAGCAGCTCTACTAGCGGGGGCGTCTATAAAGAAGAGACCCAGTACTTC TRBD2 NA TRBJ2-5 TRBV9
CASRPGQPNSPLHF TGTGCCAGCAGACCCGGACAGCCTAATTCACCCCTCCACTTT NA NA TRBJ1-6 TRBV6-6
CASSPTGAYGYTF TGCGCCAGCAGTCCGACAGGGGCCTATGGCTACACCTTC TRBD1 NA TRBJ1-2 TRBV4-1
CASSSTLNTGELFF TGTGCCAGCAGCTCGACTCTGAACACCGGGGAGCTGTTTTTT NA NA TRBJ2-2 TRBV7-2
CASRVEGTVNTEAFF TGTGCCAGCAGGGTAGAGGGAACCGTGAACACTGAAGCTTTCTTT NA NA TRBJ1-1 TRBV2
CSFRRAGGRGDTQYF TGCAGCTTCCGACGGGCGGGGGGGCGCGGGGATACGCAGTATTTT TRBD2 few TRBJ2-3 TRBV29-1
CASRPGGQTQYF TGTGCCAGCAGGCCAGGTGGCCAGACCCAGTACTTC NA NA TRBJ2-5 TRBV7-2
CASSSGSTNEQFF TGCGCCAGCAGCTCGGGATCTACAAATGAGCAGTTCTTC NA NA TRBJ2-1 TRBV5-1
CSARREELFF TGCAGTGCTAGAAGGGAGGAACTGTTTTTT NA NA TRBJ1-4 TRBV20-1